This TCR beta chain was retrieved from a study of OX40 agonist ivuxolimab in advanced cancers. For the wider study: Ivuxolimab was an agonistic, fully human IgG2 monoclonal antibody directed against OX40 (CD134), a costimulatory receptor. Intravenous ivuxolimab was administered to patients every 2 weeks at six dose levels: 0.01, 0.1, 0.3, 1.5, 3 and 10 mg/kg. Of the approximately 50 patients in dose escalation, 19 had hepatocellular carcinoma, around 15 had melanoma, 9 had renal cell carcinoma and 9 had head and neck cancer. In the dose-escalation cohort, 82.7% of patients were male, and the mean age was approximately 64 years, with a range of about 20 to 90. Patients were allowed to have had prior anti-PD-1, anti-PD-L1 or anti-CTLA-4 therapy, and around 37% of the dose-escalation patients had previously received checkpoint inhibitors. Partial responses were achieved by three dose-escalation patients, of whom one had hepatocellular carcinoma and two had cutaneous melanoma. The purpose of peripheral TCRbeta sequencing was to test whether ivuxolimab changed TCR sequence diversity and led to clonal T-cell expansion. The paper describes the monotherapy dose-escalation part (N ≈ 52 patients) of the phase I trial of ivuxolimab.

What the work shows at the level of the full study, not this receptor alone: The antigen specificity of the clonally expanded peripheral T cells was not determined. Low levels of normalized T-cell clonal expansion were also seen in some nonresponding patients. After ivuxolimab, CD8+ T cells had more expanded clones than CD4+ T cells on average. In the 0.1-3.0 mg/kg groups, partial responders had among the lowest normalized peripheral clonal expansion, particularly in CD8+ T cells. At doses of 0.1 to 3.0 mg/kg, clonal expansion of both CD4+ and CD8+ T cells in blood was seen between baseline and week 6.

Patients with autoimmune disease history or receiving systemic immunosuppression were excluded from the trial. Peripheral blood for TCR sequencing was collected from all dose cohorts at baseline, on cycle 4 day 1, and on cycle 7 day 1. Samples came from an open-label, multicenter, first-in-human phase I dose-escalation trial of ivuxolimab. Adults with locally advanced or metastatic head and neck squamous cell, hepatocellular, melanoma or renal cell carcinoma were enrolled in the trial. CD4+ and CD8+ T cells were sorted separately from peripheral blood before TCR sequencing. CDR1 and CDR2 (SGHTA, FQGNSA) derive from the germline V gene. From its cysteine to its phenylalanine, the CDR3 spans 12 amino acids. The sequence is cut down to CDR3 DNA, 36 bases in frame from base 1. The junction carries 11 bases between V and J, which are trimmed by 5 bases and 6 bases respectively. This clone was picked up a small number of times. What antigen it recognizes has not been identified. Qualities for individual bases were not recorded, and no much larger clone is one base off.

Genomic DNA was extracted from sorted cells for sequencing of the TCRbeta CDR3 region. TCRbeta CDR3 regions were sequenced using the immunoSEQ Assay. Entries here come from immuneACCESS through TCRdb and include only in-frame sequences with V and J called. Some clones fail to appear in such tables; in the studies checked, an unresolved V gene covers under half of the shortfall, and the cause of the remainder is unknown. The sample includes under 50,000 clones, with more than 75% observed a single time. The top ten clones comprise 14% to 15% of the sample. This TCR was recovered from an adult with an advanced solid tumor such as melanoma, head and neck, liver or kidney cancer. The sequence is built from TRBV7-2 and TRBJ2-7; a tentative D match to TRBD2 spans 5 bases. Sequencing was performed on CD4+ or CD8+ T cells sorted from blood, taken in a trial of the OX40 agonist ivuxolimab. The CDR3 reads as follows: CASSREPSEQYF. The nucleotide sequence reads as follows: TGTGCCAGCAGCCGGGAACCCTCCGAGCAGTACTTC.